This T cell receptor beta chain was captured by sequencing in a study of T cells in Graves' hyperthyroidism and ophthalmopathy. There were TCR beta CDR3 regions amplified from RNA transcripts. The TCR CDR3 first-round RT-PCR relied on the HTBI primer set. TCRdb fed the multiplex PCR reads into MiXCR, producing one record per CDR3 protein. The sample includes a few hundred thousand distinct CDR3 sequences, 40% to 55% seen only once; the top ten take over 15%. The CDR3 contains 13 residues. Germline-derived CDR1 and CDR2 are SGHTA and FQGNSA. Trimming shortened V by 0 bases and J by 6 bases, and 7 bases separated the two germline ends. As for this clonotype: Antigen: not known.

Study outcomes and limitations: Most thyroid clonotypes expanded above 0.001 appeared in blood too. Model predictions of ophthalmopathy came a median approximately 6.8 months before onset. A 13 V-J model separated ophthalmopathy from stable hyperthyroidism.

Diagnostic decisions used clinical symptoms, serum thyroxine and TRAb, thyroid ultrasound and orbital computed tomography. The clonotype was recovered from an adult woman with Graves' disease, either hyperthyroidism or ophthalmopathy (not recorded which). The rearrangement links TRBV7-2 to TRBJ2-3; no definite D call. The sample was peripheral blood or thyroid tissue (not recorded which). The CDR3 DNA follows: TGTGCCAGCAGCTTAGCGGTTCGGGATACGCAGTATTTT. Residues: CASSLAVRDTQYF.